This T cell receptor beta chain came from a study of shared clonotypes between healthy human individuals. Deep was the level used in running the assay. Profiled with immunoSEQ multiplex PCR; TCRdb holds only in-frame clones, not every one. Among some 980,000 clones listed, 70% to 85% were seen once. Trimming took 7 bases from V and 0 from J, leaving 14 bases between them. The CDR3 is made up of 15 amino acids. Looked up from germline, CDR1 is SGHTA and CDR2 is FQGNSA. The investigators split CD4+ cells into a CD45RA+ naive subset and a CD45RA-negative memory subset. This clonotype was sampled from a man aged 18 to 29 in good health. The sequencing sample was made of memory CD4+ T cells sorted from blood. Subset here: CD45RA-negative fraction. This chain uses TRBV7-2 with TRBJ2-3; perhaps TRBD2 as D (6 bases). The CDR3 DNA reads as TGTGCCAGCACCCCTTTACTAGCTAGCACAGATACGCAGTATTTT. It codes for CASTPLLASTDTQYF.